These T cell receptor beta chains were read from a single sample in a study of OX40 agonist ivuxolimab in advanced cancers. Libraries were prepared by immunoSEQ multiplex PCR; TCRdb keeps only in-frame clonotypes and omits some of them. Among 70,000 or so clones, 85% were seen once, and the ten largest hold 17%. The sample consisted of CD4+ or CD8+ T cells sorted from blood, taken in a trial of the OX40 agonist ivuxolimab. These receptor sequences come from an adult with an advanced solid tumor such as melanoma, head and neck, liver or kidney cancer. Both conserved end residues are part of each CDR3. Each record gives: D gene, clone size, V gene, J gene, CDR3 protein, CDR3 DNA. D genes are given only for firm matches. The size of a clone is reported for some rows only, either as once, few or many, or as a class for expanded clones.

>-|-|TRBV14|TRBJ2-7
CASSHWTVSYEQYF
TGTGCCAGCAGCCATTGGACGGTTTCCTACGAGCAGTACTTC
>-|-|TRBV2|TRBJ2-1
CASSGDEQFF
TGTGCCAGCAGTGGCGATGAGCAGTTCTTC
>TRBD1|-|TRBV19|TRBJ2-5
CASSKTGQETQYF
TGTGCCAGTAGCAAGACAGGGCAAGAGACCCAGTACTTC
>-|-|TRBV29-1|TRBJ1-2
CSVEAQGFGYGYTF
TGCAGCGTTGAAGCCCAGGGCTTCGGCTATGGCTACACCTTC
>TRBD2|-|TRBV4-1|TRBJ2-1
CASSQAPHLGSGIGNEQFF
TGCGCCAGCAGCCAAGCTCCCCACCTGGGCAGCGGGATAGGCAATGAGCAGTTCTTC
>-|-|TRBV28|TRBJ1-1
CASSLRWGLAFF
TGTGCCAGCAGCCTACGGTGGGGGCTGGCTTTCTTT
>-|-|TRBV6-5|TRBJ2-2
CASTTGMAGELFF
TGTGCCAGCACAACAGGGATGGCCGGGGAGCTGTTTTTT
>-|once|TRBV6-6|TRBJ1-1
CASRTGNTEAFF
TGTGCCAGCAGGACAGGGAACACTGAAGCTTTCTTT
>TRBD2|-|TRBV5-4|TRBJ2-3
CASSLGLAGPDTQYF
TGTGCCAGCAGCTTAGGACTAGCGGGGCCAGATACGCAGTATTTT
>TRBD1|-|TRBV28|TRBJ2-4
CASSPGDRENIQYF
TGTGCCAGCAGTCCAGGGGACAGGGAGAACATTCAGTACTTC
>-|-|TRBV7-6|TRBJ2-1
CASSLVGVGEQFF
TGTGCCAGCAGCTTAGTAGGGGTAGGTGAGCAGTTCTTC
>-|-|TRBV5-1|TRBJ2-3
CASSLAAAVGTDTQYF
TGCGCCAGCAGCTTGGCGGCGGCAGTCGGCACAGATACGCAGTATTTT
>TRBD2|-|TRBV5-6|TRBJ2-1
CASSLEAAGKQFF
TGTGCCAGCAGCTTGGAGGCAGCGGGGAAGCAGTTCTTC
>-|-|TRBV11-2|TRBJ1-5
CASSLDWGGGNQPQHF
TGTGCCAGCAGCTTGGACTGGGGCGGGGGCAATCAGCCCCAGCATTTT
>TRBD1|-|TRBV6-1|TRBJ1-6
CASSGWTGADSPLHF
TGTGCCAGCAGTGGCTGGACAGGGGCGGATTCACCCCTCCACTTT
>-|-|TRBV5-6|TRBJ2-7
CASSSALSYEQYF
TGTGCCAGCAGCTCGGCTCTCTCCTACGAGCAGTACTTC
>-|few|TRBV7-6|TRBJ1-1
CASSPGGGTEAFF
TGTGCCAGCAGCCCCGGGGGGGGCACTGAAGCTTTCTTT
>-|-|TRBV21-1|TRBJ2-1
CASRTGTSSSYNEQFF
TGTGCCAGCAGGACCGGGACTTCGAGCTCCTACAATGAGCAGTTCTTC